These 21 T cell receptor beta chains came from one sample sequenced in a study of blood T cell repertoires in COVID-19. Only in-frame clones appear in the TCRdb table, and some are missing; sequencing was by immunoSEQ multiplex PCR. The table lists some 200,000 clones, around 87% of them singletons. The sequenced sample consisted of peripheral blood. These TCRs come from a woman in her 70s with COVID-19, enrolled during active disease.

On this clone: Mismatch with germline at one junction end may stem from a read error. The chain carries TRBV6-1 and TRBJ2-7; 7 bases map to TRBD1. The CDR3 sequence is 11 residues long. Germline assignment: CDR1 MNHNS and CDR2 SASEGT. The chain's CDR3 is CASSDRGRRDF. The CDR3 DNA reads as TGTGCCAGCAGTGATAGGGGGCGCCGGGACTTC.

The chain links TRBV7-6 to TRBJ1-1; D unresolved. This CDR3 has 13 residues. Trimming removed 6 bases at V and 1 base at J, with 9 bases between. Germline CDR1 SGHVS, CDR2 FNYEAQ. The CDR3 loop reads CASSRDWNTEAFF. The CDR3 coding sequence is TGTGCCAGCAGTCGCGACTGGAACACTGAAGCTTTCTTT.

With regard to this clone: In the same sample, other DNA sequences code for this CDR3. The rearrangement joins TRBV28 to TRBJ1-1; no reliable D call. Trimming removed 1 base at V and 0 bases at J, with 6 bases between. The germline gives CDR1 MDHEN, CDR2 SYDVKM. The CDR3 spans 14 residues. The CDR3 nucleotides read TGTGCCAGCAGTTTATCCGGGGTGAACACTGAAGCTTTCTTT. Its protein product is CASSLSGVNTEAFF.

V gene TRBV19 combines with J gene TRBJ2-5; TRBD1 might be the D (6 bases). The V end was cut by 9 bases, the J end by 2 bases, with 22 bases between. The CDR3 sequence is 16 residues long. The germline V gene encodes CDR1 LNHDA and CDR2 SQIVND (reference sequence). CDR3 loop: CASSPLLAGEQETQYF. CDR3 nucleotides: TGTGCCAGCAGCCCTTTGCTGGCAGGGGAGCAAGAGACCCAGTACTTC.

The CDR3 loop reads CASSYSDRVGWSNQPQHF. The CDR3 DNA sequence: TGTGCCAGCAGTTACTCGGATCGGGTAGGTTGGAGCAATCAGCCCCAGCATTTT. V usage is TRBV6-2 or TRBV6-3 and J usage is TRBJ1-5; D ambiguous. The CDR3 has 18 amino acids. Trimming left V 0 bases short and J 1 base short, with 16 bases between. In germline, CDR1 is MNHEY, CDR2 SVGEGT.

The chain links TRBV7-8 to TRBJ2-1; TRBD2 aligns across 16 bases. Germline-derived CDR1 and CDR2 are SGHVS and FQNEAQ. This CDR3 region has 17 residues. The junction had 7 bases not matched to a gene; V was cut back by 4 bases and J by 7 bases. CDR3 loop: CASSSGLAGGPRNEQFF. DNA for the CDR3: TGTGCCAGCAGCTCGGGACTAGCGGGAGGGCCAAGAAATGAGCAGTTCTTC.

This clone was counted ten times or more. This sequence joins TRBV7-9 and TRBJ2-7, with 10 bases matching TRBD2. The CDR3 has 15 amino acids. Losses at the gene ends were 5 bases for V and 3 bases for J; bases not matched to a gene: 7. The germline CDR1 and CDR2 sequences are SEHNR and FQNEAQ (reference sequence). This CDR3 is CASSERTSGYYEQYF. The CDR3 nucleotides read TGTGCCAGCAGCGAACGGACTAGCGGCTACTACGAGCAGTACTTC. The full variable domain, rest sourced from reference TRBV7-9 and TRBJ2-7, is DTGVSQNPRHKITKRGQNVTFRCDPISEHNRLYWYRQTLGQGPEFLTYFQNEAQLEKSRLLSDRFSAERPKGSFSTLEIQRTEQGDSAMYLCASSERTSGYYEQYFGPGTRLTVT.

The V gene is TRBV5-8, the J gene TRBJ1-3; D is uncertain. With 4 bases removed from V and 0 bases from J, the gap between germline ends came to 11 bases. Germline V gene data show CDR1 as SGHTS and CDR2 as YDEGEE. The CDR3 totals 15 residues. CDR3 coding DNA: TGTGCCAGCAGCCTCGGACTGATCTCTGGAAACACCATATATTTT. It encodes CASSLGLISGNTIYF.

The V and J genes are TRBV5-1 and TRBJ2-1; a weak D match, TRBD2 (6 bases). Trimming shortened V by 0 bases and J by 9 bases, and 19 bases separated the two germline ends. Germline-derived CDR1 and CDR2 are SGHRS and YFSETQ. The length of the CDR3 is 16 residues. The CDR3 DNA reads as TGCGCCAGCAGCTTGGTTACGGGAGCCGTGGCGGGTGAGCAGTTCTTC. It encodes CASSLVTGAVAGEQFF.

The chain is built from TRBV29-1 and TRBJ2-2; 12 nucleotides align to TRBD1. Germline CDR1 is SQVTM and CDR2 is ANQGSEA. The CDR3 loop spans 17 amino acids. CDR3 sequence reads: CRYKPGQGASNTGELFF. CDR3 in DNA: TGCAGATATAAACCGGGACAGGGGGCCTCGAACACCGGGGAGCTGTTTTTT.

With respect to this clone: The sample holds other DNA sequences that translate to the same CDR3. This rearrangement joins TRBV7-3 to TRBJ2-2; D is unresolved. V shed 4 bases and J shed 0 bases, with 3 bases lying between them. Per the germline V gene, CDR1 is SGHTA and CDR2 is FQGTGA. The CDR3 contains 13 residues. DNA of the CDR3: TGTGCCAGCAGCTCCACGAACACCGGGGAGCTGTTTTTT. Its translation is CASSSTNTGELFF.

This clone has a handful of counts. The chain recombines TRBV27 with TRBJ2-1; 9 bases fit TRBD1. Germline CDR1 is MNHEY and CDR2 is SMNVEV (reference sequence). Trimming removed 5 bases from V and 4 bases from J; junction bases left unmatched: 6. The CDR3 covers 15 residues. CDR3 bases: TGTGCCAGCAGTCCCCCCGGGACAGGGTACAATGAGCAGTTCTTC. It encodes CASSPPGTGYNEQFF.

The chain couples TRBV2 to TRBJ2-5, with D possibly matching TRBD2 (7 bases). The CDR3 covers 14 residues. CDR1 is SNHLY, CDR2 FYNNEI, per germline. The V end was cut by 5 bases, the J end by 4 bases, with 14 bases between. The CDR3 nucleotides read TGTGCCAGCAGTCCAAATGGGGGGGCAGAGACCCAGTACTTC. It translates to CASSPNGGAETQYF.

The J gene is TRBJ1-5, the V gene TRBV4-1, with a tentative D call TRBD1 (5 bases). CDR3 length: 16 residues. The V gene's germline CDR1 is MGHRA and CDR2 YSYEKL. V lost 0 bases and J lost 11, with 20 bases in between. The DNA of the CDR3 is TGCGCCAGCAGCCAAGATTTATTAGGGGACTACGCAGCCCAGCATTTT. Translation gives CASSQDLLGDYAAQHF.

This clone was recorded once. The rearrangement joins TRBV30 to TRBJ1-6; no reliable D call. The CDR3 runs to 15 residues. V was shortened by 3 bases and J by 6 bases, with 15 bases between the two germline ends. Germline V gene sequence: CDR1 GTSNPN, CDR2 SVGIG (reference sequence). The CDR3 DNA is TGTGCCTGGAGACCTCAGGTTCGGCTTAATTCACCCCTCCACTTT. Its protein is CAWRPQVRLNSPLHF.

This clone was seen a single time. This chain links TRBV5-4 with TRBJ1-2, with 9 nucleotides matching TRBD1. The CDR3 sequence is 15 residues long. The germline V gene encodes CDR1 SGHNT and CDR2 YYREEE (reference sequence). The V and J ends lost 3 bases and 4 bases, in that order; junction bases with no gene match: 7. The CDR3 region is CASSYPGTGSYGYTF. For the CDR3, the DNA is TGTGCCAGCAGCTATCCCGGGACAGGGTCCTATGGCTACACCTTC.

The chain combines TRBV7-9 with TRBJ2-3; D remains ambiguous. Trimming pared 0 bases from V and 2 bases from J, leaving 9 bases between. Germline CDR1 reads SEHNR; CDR2 reads FQNEAQ (reference sequence). This CDR3 is 15 amino acids long. In DNA form, the CDR3 reads TGTGCCAGCAGCTTAGCTAACACCGACACAGATACGCAGTATTTT. It codes for CASSLANTDTDTQYF. Using reference TRBV7-9 and TRBJ2-3 for the parts outside the CDR3, the full variable domain is DTGVSQNPRHKITKRGQNVTFRCDPISEHNRLYWYRQTLGQGPEFLTYFQNEAQLEKSRLLSDRFSAERPKGSFSTLEIQRTEQGDSAMYLCASSLANTDTDTQYFGPGTRLTVL.

The V and J genes are TRBV19 and TRBJ2-1, with D possibly TRBD1 on 6 matching bases. Per germline, CDR1 LNHDA and CDR2 SQIVND (reference sequence). The CDR3 has 12 residues. The V end lost 8 bases, the J end lost 9 bases, and 14 bases lay between the germline ends. The chain's CDR3 is CASWSGAGEQFF. DNA of the CDR3: TGTGCCAGTTGGTCAGGGGCGGGTGAGCAGTTCTTC.

The CDR3, as DNA: TGTGCCAGCGCGGCACAACGACTTAGCAATCAGCCCCAGCATTTT. It translates to CASAAQRLSNQPQHF. The chain combines TRBV2 with TRBJ1-5, with D uncertain. Trimming pared 8 bases from V and 0 bases from J, leaving 14 bases between. Germline V gene lookup returns CDR1 SNHLY and CDR2 FYNNEI. CDR3 length equals 15 residues.

This chain links TRBV3-1 (or the pseudogene TRBV3-2) with TRBJ1-1, with 11 positions matching TRBD1. V lost 5 bases to trimming and J lost 5 bases; unmatched junction nucleotides: 4. Germline assignment: CDR1 LGHDT and CDR2 YNNKEL (reference sequence). The CDR3 spans 14 residues. In DNA, the CDR3 is TGTGCCAGCAGCACGGGGACAGGGGGGACTGAAGCTTTCTTT. Its protein is CASSTGTGGTEAFF.

The V and J genes are TRBV11-2 and TRBJ1-2; 7 nucleotides line up with TRBD1. Per germline, CDR1 SGHAT and CDR2 FQNNGV. The CDR3 spans 16 residues. Trimming removed 2 bases from V and 8 bases from J; junction bases left unmatched: 14. The CDR3 region has the DNA TGTGCCAGCAGCTTATCGACAGGGTGGGGGTTGAAGGGCTACACCTTC. Translating it yields CASSLSTGWGLKGYTF.